The entry below gives a single TCR beta chain sequence along with its context. The CDR3 consists of 18 residues. The germline V gene encodes CDR1 SGHVS and CDR2 FQNEAQ. Trimming stripped 1 base from V and 6 bases from J, with 19 bases between. These data belong to a study of control samples from healthy donors and cancer patients. The data were produced by immunoSEQ multiplex PCR, yet TCRdb's version contains in-frame clones alone and is incomplete. The sample lists around 110,000 clones, more than 75% seen once, with approximately 2.3% in the top ten. This clonotype was sampled from a woman in her 70s in good health. The chain recombines TRBV7-8 with TRBJ1-6; D not resolved. Sequencing input: blood. The CDR3 nucleotides read TGTGCCAGCAGCTTAGTGAGAGACAATCAGGTGGGTAATTCACCCCTCCACTTT. Its translation is CASSLVRDNQVGNSPLHF.